The text below deals with one T cell receptor (beta chain). Its antigen remains unidentified. Time point denoted: cycle 4 day 1 (C4D1), after more than 5 weeks of nivolumab. Every patient was affected by relapse after autologous stem cell transplantation, while exposure to brentuximab vedotin was not uniform. These data originate in a study of PD-1 blockade in classical Hodgkin lymphoma. General study findings and limits: Patients were excluded if nivolumab began under 1 year after ASCT (the autologous transplant). The CD4+ diversity rise by C4D1 was clearest in complete responders. Patients with a complete response exhibited baseline diversity comparable to newly diagnosed patients.

Repertoires were generated with immunoSEQ multiplex PCR, while TCRdb's copy carries only in-frame clones and drops some. Among just under 45,000 clones listed, 60% to 70% were seen once. The sequences come from peripheral blood mononuclear cells (PBMCs), collected before the fourth cycle of nivolumab. The receptor was derived from a human donor with classical Hodgkin lymphoma.

The CDR3 reads CASGLGQGRYNEQFF. The CDR3 coding sequence is TGTGCTAGTGGTTTGGGACAGGGACGCTACAATGAGCAGTTCTTC. The chain combines TRBV12-5 with TRBJ2-1, with TRBD1 matching over 7 bases. CDR1 is LGHNT and CDR2 is FRNRAP in the germline V gene. J gave up 3 bases and V 1 base, and 3 bases lay outside the gene matches. The CDR3 covers 15 residues.